This TCR beta chain is drawn from a study of sequential checkpoint blockade in melanoma. Study summary: Patients were randomized 1:1 to nivolumab-then-ipilimumab or ipilimumab-then-nivolumab first-line. Both treatment sequences were followed by maintenance nivolumab.

V lost 5 bases, J lost 0 bases, and 5 bases stayed unmatched. Germline CDR1 is MDHEN and CDR2 is SYDVKM. CDR3 size: 17 residues. Documented treatment: randomized to nivolumab then ipilimumab (arm A) or the reverse (arm B). Here immunoSEQ multiplex PCR was the method, and the copy in TCRdb shows in-frame clones only, minus some. Seen here are about 8,200 clones, 50% to 75% observed once, and the top ten hold 17%. Sample: CD8+ T cells sorted from blood (inferred from file names), taken from a patient given nivolumab and ipilimumab in sequence. The chain recombines TRBV28 with TRBJ2-6, with TRBD1 identical over 9 bases. The origin of this receptor is a human donor with melanoma. The CDR3 spells CASSTPGQGSGANVLTF. CDR3 DNA sequence: TGTGCCAGCAGTACACCGGGACAGGGCTCTGGGGCCAACGTCCTGACTTTC. Together with reference TRBV28 and TRBJ2-6, the CDR3 gives the full variable domain: DVKVTQSSRYLVKRTGEKVFLECVQDMDHENMFWYRQDPGLGLRLIYFSYDVKMKEKGDIPEGYSVSREKKERFSLILESASTNQTSMYLCASSTPGQGSGANVLTFGAGSRLTVL.